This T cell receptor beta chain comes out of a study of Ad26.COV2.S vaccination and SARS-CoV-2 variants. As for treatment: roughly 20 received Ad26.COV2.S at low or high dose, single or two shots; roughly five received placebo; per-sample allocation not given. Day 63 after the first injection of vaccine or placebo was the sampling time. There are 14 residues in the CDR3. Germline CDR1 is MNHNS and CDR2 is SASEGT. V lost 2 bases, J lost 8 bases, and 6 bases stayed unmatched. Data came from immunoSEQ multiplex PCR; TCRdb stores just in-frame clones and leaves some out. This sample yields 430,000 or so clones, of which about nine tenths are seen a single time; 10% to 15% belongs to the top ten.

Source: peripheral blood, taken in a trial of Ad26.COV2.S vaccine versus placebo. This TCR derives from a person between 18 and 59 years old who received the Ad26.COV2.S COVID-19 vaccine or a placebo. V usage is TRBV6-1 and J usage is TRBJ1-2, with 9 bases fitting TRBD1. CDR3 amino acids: CASSELQGAGGYTF. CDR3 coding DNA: TGTGCCAGCAGTGAACTACAGGGGGCGGGAGGCTACACCTTC.